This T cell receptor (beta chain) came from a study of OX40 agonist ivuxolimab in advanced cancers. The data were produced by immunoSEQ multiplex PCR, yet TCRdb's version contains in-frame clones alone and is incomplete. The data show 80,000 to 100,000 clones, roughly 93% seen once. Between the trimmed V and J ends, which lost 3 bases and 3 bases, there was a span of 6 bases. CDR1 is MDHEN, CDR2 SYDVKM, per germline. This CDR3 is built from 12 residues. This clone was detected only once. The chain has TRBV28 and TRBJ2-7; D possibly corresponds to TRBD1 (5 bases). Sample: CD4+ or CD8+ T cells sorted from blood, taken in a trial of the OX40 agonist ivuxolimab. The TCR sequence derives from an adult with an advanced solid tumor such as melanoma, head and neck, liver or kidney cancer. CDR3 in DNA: TGTGCCAGCAGTTTGACAGTCTACGAGCAGTACTTC. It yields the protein CASSLTVYEQYF. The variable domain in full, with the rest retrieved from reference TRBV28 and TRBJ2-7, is DVKVTQSSRYLVKRTGEKVFLECVQDMDHENMFWYRQDPGLGLRLIYFSYDVKMKEKGDIPEGYSVSREKKERFSLILESASTNQTSMYLCASSLTVYEQYFGPGTRLTVT.